This entry lists 27 T cell receptor beta chains sequenced from one sample in a study of cytomegalovirus exposure and HLA in healthy donors. PCR was performed using 60 Vbeta and 13 Jbeta primers. Data came from immunoSEQ multiplex PCR; TCRdb stores just in-frame clones and leaves some out. The table has roughly 73,000 clones, roughly 70% seen once; the top ten hold around 12%. The sample comprised PBMCs. The receptors come from a man aged 65-85 years in good health and CMV-seronegative.

The rearrangement links TRBV5-4 to TRBJ2-3, with 12 nucleotides matching TRBD2. Losses at the gene ends were 5 bases for V and 4 bases for J; bases not matched to a gene: 5. Germline-derived CDR1 and CDR2 are SGHNT and YYREEE (reference sequence). This CDR3 comprises 15 residues. DNA of the CDR3: TGTGCCAGCAGGCTGACTAGCGGGAGCGCAGATACGCAGTATTTT. Translating gives CASRLTSGSADTQYF.

The V gene is TRBV6-6, the J gene TRBJ1-2, with TRBD1 matching 9 bases. CDR1 and CDR2 from the germline V gene are MNHNY and SVGAGI (reference sequence). With 10 bases clipped from V and 6 bases from J, the junction kept 9 bases outside the gene matches. The CDR3 has 13 amino acids. CDR3 sequence reads: CAKTTDRGDGYTF. As DNA, the CDR3 is TGTGCCAAGACTACGGACAGGGGCGATGGCTACACCTTC.

The gene calls are TRBV6-5 and TRBJ2-7, with 7 bases aligning to TRBD2. The CDR3 is made up of 15 amino acids. The trim removed 0 bases at V and 6 bases at J, leaving 8 bases unmatched. Germline CDR1 MNHEY, CDR2 SVGAGI. Here the CDR3 DNA reads TGTGCCAGCAGTTACTCGGGGGGGGTCGGAGGCGAGCAGTACTTC. This translates into CASSYSGGVGGEQYF.

The chain uses TRBV21-1 and TRBJ2-2; the table's D call of TRBD2 was not tested on the DNA. TRBV21-1 has pseudogene status. This CDR3 is built from 14 residues. The CDR3 coding sequence is TGTGCCAGCAGGACTAGCGGGAGCGCCGGGGAGCTGTTTTTT. It codes for CASRTSGSAGELFF.

In this sample, this clone turned up once. The chain uses TRBV30 and TRBJ2-2; D is unresolved. CDR3 length: 15 amino acids. Germline assignment: CDR1 GTSNPN and CDR2 SVGIG (reference sequence). The V end lost 4 bases, the J end lost 1 base, and 13 bases lay between the germline ends. The CDR3: CAWNMGLLNTGELFF. The CDR3 nucleotides are TGTGCCTGGAACATGGGCTTATTGAACACCGGGGAGCTGTTTTTT. The full variable domain, its missing parts supplied by reference TRBV30 and TRBJ2-2, is SQTIHQWPATLVQPVGSPLSLECTVEGTSNPNLYWYRQAAGRGLQLLFYSVGIGQISSEVPQNLSASRPQDRQFILSSKKLLLSDSGFYLCAWNMGLLNTGELFFGEGSRLTVL.

The genes are TRBV6-5 and TRBJ1-1; 8 bases are shared with TRBD1. Looked up from germline, CDR1 is MNHEY and CDR2 is SVGAGI. This CDR3 is 14 amino acids long. The V segment lost 8 bases and the J segment 0 bases; nucleotides outside the gene matches: 5. The CDR3 nucleotides are TGTGCCAGCGGGCCAGGGGGCTTGAACACTGAAGCTTTCTTT. Encoded protein: CASGPGGLNTEAFF.

A single count supports this clone. This rearrangement joins TRBV7-9 to TRBJ2-2; perhaps TRBD2 as D (6 bases). This CDR3 is built from 16 residues. Trimming shortened V by 5 bases and J by 3 bases, and 16 bases separated the two germline ends. Per germline, CDR1 SEHNR and CDR2 FQNEAQ (reference sequence). The CDR3 DNA reads as TGTGCCAGCAGCATCCTCGGGACTGGATACACCGGGGAGCTGTTTTTT. Its protein is CASSILGTGYTGELFF.

Comment on this clone: Compared with germline, one end of the junction differs, possibly owing to a read error. This sequence joins TRBV7-7 and TRBJ2-2, with a possible D match to TRBD2 (5 bases). CDR1 is SSHAT, CDR2 FNYEAQ, per germline (reference sequence). This CDR3 has 14 residues. CDR3 sequence (DNA): TGTGCTAGCAGCCCTAACGCGGGCCCCGGGGAGCTGTTTTTT. It codes for CASSPNAGPGELFF.

This clone was detected only once. The chain combines TRBV5-1 with TRBJ2-1, with 12 bases matching TRBD2. Germline V gene sequence: CDR1 SGHRS, CDR2 YFSETQ. This CDR3 has 16 amino acids. Losses at the gene ends were 3 bases for V and 7 bases for J; bases not matched to a gene: 8. The CDR3 here is CASSSIPGTSGNEQFF. The CDR3 region has the DNA TGCGCCAGCAGCTCGATACCCGGGACTAGCGGGAATGAGCAGTTCTTC.

The rearrangement links TRBV4-3 to TRBJ1-4, with D perhaps matching TRBD1 (5 bases). With 0 bases removed from V and 4 bases from J, the gap between germline ends came to 18 bases. From germline, CDR1 is LGHNA and CDR2 YSLEER. CDR3 size: 18 residues. The CDR3 protein is CASSQERGAWDDNEKLFF. DNA of the CDR3: TGCGCCAGCAGCCAAGAGCGGGGCGCATGGGACGATAATGAAAAACTGTTTTTT.

The DNA for the CDR3 is TGTGCCATCAGTCACGGAGGGAATGAGCAGTTCTTC. Amino acids: CAISHGGNEQFF. V is TRBV10-3 and J is TRBJ2-1; D perhaps matches TRBD2 (6 bases). V dropped 5 bases and J dropped 7 bases, with 9 bases sitting between them. The CDR3 has 12 amino acids. The germline gives CDR1 ENHRY, CDR2 SYGVKD.

In this sample, this clone turned up a few times. The V call is TRBV30, the J call TRBJ1-5; 9 bases fit TRBD1. This CDR3 is built from 17 residues. The ends lost 0 bases at V and 5 bases at J; junction bases unmatched: 11. Germline V lookup: CDR1 GTSNPN, CDR2 SVGIG (reference sequence). As DNA, the CDR3 is TGTGCCTGGAGTGTAGGGGCCGGGACAGGGTTCGATCAGCCCCAGCATTTT. It translates to CAWSVGAGTGFDQPQHF.

This clone was seen a handful of times. This CDR3 is CASGNQGGYTF. CDR3 nucleotides: TGTGCCAGCGGTAATCAGGGAGGCTACACCTTC. The V gene is TRBV6-1, the J gene TRBJ1-2; TRBD1 might be the D (5 bases). This CDR3 region has 11 residues. Germline lookup yields CDR1 MNHNS and CDR2 SASEGT. Trimming pared 8 bases from V and 8 bases from J, leaving 12 bases between.

A single count supports this clone. V usage is TRBV4-1 and J usage is TRBJ1-2, with D possibly TRBD1 on 6 matching bases. The length of the CDR3 is 15 residues. The V and J ends lost 0 bases and 4 bases respectively, with 12 bases between them. In germline, CDR1 is MGHRA, CDR2 YSYEKL. Here the CDR3 DNA reads TGCGCCAGCAGCCAAGAGGGGGGGCGGATCTATGGCTACACCTTC. The encoded protein is CASSQEGGRIYGYTF.

The chain links TRBV4-1 to TRBJ2-1; D might be TRBD1 (6 bases). Germline values: CDR1 MGHRA, CDR2 YSYEKL. This CDR3 has 18 residues. The ends were cut back, 2 bases at V and 0 bases at J, with 17 bases in the middle. As DNA, the CDR3 is TGCGCCAGCAGCCAAAGGGGTAACAGGGTCAGCTCCTACAATGAGCAGTTCTTC. As protein: CASSQRGNRVSSYNEQFF.

The chain has TRBV6-1 and TRBJ2-2; no clear D. The germline gives CDR1 MNHNS, CDR2 SASEGT. Trimming removed 6 bases from V and 5 bases from J, with 13 bases in between. The CDR3 runs to 14 residues. CDR3 DNA: TGTGCCAGCAGGGGCAGGTTATATACCGGGGAGCTGTTTTTT. Its protein product is CASRGRLYTGELFF.

In its sample, this clone was seen once. The rearrangement uses TRBV2 and TRBJ2-3, with D possibly being TRBD2 (7 bases). CDR3 length equals 15 residues. The V gene's germline CDR1 is SNHLY and CDR2 FYNNEI. V was trimmed by 6 bases and J by 2 bases, leaving 15 bases between them. The CDR3 nucleotides are TGTGCCAGCAGGTTTGCGGGGGCGAACACAGATACGCAGTATTTT. This codes for CASRFAGANTDTQYF.

The table lists this clone with a count of one. The rearrangement uses TRBV25-1 and TRBJ1-6; tentative D call: TRBD1 (6 bases). Germline CDR1 reads MGHDK; CDR2 reads SYGVNS. Trimming shortened V by 8 bases and J by 5 bases, and 13 bases separated the two germline ends. There are 14 residues in the CDR3. CDR3 DNA sequence: TGTGCCAGCCGGAATACAGGGAATAATTCACCCCTCCACTTT. It yields the protein CASRNTGNNSPLHF.

V gene TRBV28 combines with J gene TRBJ1-5; 9 nucleotides match TRBD1. Germline V gene lookup returns CDR1 MDHEN and CDR2 SYDVKM. The CDR3 loop spans 14 amino acids. Trimming at V came to 6 bases and at J to 9 bases, leaving 9 bases not matched to a gene. CDR3 protein: CASSPGQGSRPQHF. CDR3 in DNA: TGTGCCAGCAGCCCGGGACAGGGTTCCCGGCCCCAGCATTTT.

CDR3 nucleotides: TGTGCCAGCAGGACTAGCGGGGGGGTGGAGCAGTTCTTC. This codes for CASRTSGGVEQFF. The chain has TRBV2 and TRBJ2-1; 14 bases map to TRBD2. V dropped 6 bases and J dropped 10; count of bases not matched to a gene: 2. CDR3 length: 13 residues. Per the germline V gene, CDR1 is SNHLY and CDR2 is FYNNEI.

DNA for the CDR3: TGTGCCAGTAGTAGACTAGCGGGGGGACTCTACGAGCAGTACTTC. Residues: CASSRLAGGLYEQYF. The genes are TRBV19 and TRBJ2-7; 13 bases line up with TRBD2. CDR3 size: 15 residues. Trimming removed 4 bases from V and 3 bases from J; junction bases left unmatched: 3. Germline lookup yields CDR1 LNHDA and CDR2 SQIVND (reference sequence).

This rearrangement joins TRBV6-5 to TRBJ1-2; D ambiguous. Germline V gene data show CDR1 as MNHEY and CDR2 as SVGAGI. The CDR3 is 13 amino acids. V dropped 5 bases and J dropped 4 bases, with 11 bases sitting between them. CDR3 in amino acids: CASSETTLYGYTF. The CDR3 DNA follows: TGTGCCAGCAGTGAAACAACGCTCTATGGCTACACCTTC.

The chain uses TRBV28 and TRBJ1-2, with 7 bases matching TRBD1. Germline assignment: CDR1 MDHEN and CDR2 SYDVKM. There are 16 residues in the CDR3. With 6 bases clipped from V and 4 bases from J, the junction kept 14 bases outside the gene matches. Here the CDR3 DNA reads TGTGCCAGCAGCCTAACCGAGGCAGGGGGGATCTATGGCTACACCTTC. It translates to CASSLTEAGGIYGYTF.

The rearrangement uses TRBV28 and TRBJ2-3; 9 bases match TRBD1. This CDR3 region has 14 residues. CDR1 and CDR2 from the germline V gene are MDHEN and SYDVKM. After removal of 9 bases from V and 3 bases from J, the junction contained 7 bases not matched to a gene. DNA for the CDR3: TGTGCCAGTAAGCCGGGACAGGGTACAGATACGCAGTATTTT. Its protein is CASKPGQGTDTQYF.

The chain uses TRBV10-2 and TRBJ1-4; D not certain. The CDR3 is made up of 14 amino acids. Germline V gene sequence: CDR1 WSHSY, CDR2 SAAADI. The V end lost 1 base, the J end lost 8 bases, and 11 bases lay between the germline ends. CDR3 sequence reads: CASSEYSTQEKLFF. CDR3 nucleotide sequence: TGCGCCAGCAGTGAGTACAGTACCCAGGAAAAACTGTTTTTT.

The chain employs TRBV4-3 and TRBJ2-6; the match to TRBD1 covers 7 bases. Germline-derived CDR1 and CDR2 are LGHNA and YSLEER. The CDR3 sequence is 19 residues long. J lost 3 bases, V lost 0 bases, and 11 bases had no gene match. The CDR3 loop is CASSQDWGRGKGGANVLTF. The CDR3 region has the DNA TGCGCCAGCAGCCAAGATTGGGGCAGGGGGAAAGGTGGGGCCAACGTCCTGACTTTC.

The chain couples TRBV7-8 to TRBJ2-2; no reliable D call. V was trimmed by 0 bases and J by 0 bases, leaving 5 bases between them. The CDR3 covers 15 residues. The germline V gene has CDR1 SGHVS and CDR2 FQNEAQ. CDR3 nucleotides: TGTGCCAGCAGCTTAGCGGCAGCGAACACCGGGGAGCTGTTTTTT. Its translation: CASSLAAANTGELFF.